The clone carrying this T cell receptor (beta chain) turned up a few times. Its antigen is currently unknown. Repertoires were generated with immunoSEQ multiplex PCR, while TCRdb's copy carries only in-frame clones and drops some. Of about 13,000 clones listed, approximately 80% are singletons. The data derive from a study of OX40 agonist ivuxolimab in advanced cancers. Broader study findings: There was clonal expansion of CD4+ and CD8+ blood T cells by week 6 at 0.1 to 3.0 mg/kg.

Per germline, CDR1 MNHNS and CDR2 SASEGT. Trimming shortened V by 3 bases and J by 5 bases, and 11 bases separated the two germline ends. The length of the CDR3 is 14 residues. The cohort excluded patients with autoimmune disease history or systemic immunosuppression. The TCR originated in an adult with an advanced solid tumor such as melanoma, head and neck, liver or kidney cancer. The chain joins TRBV6-1 to TRBJ1-5; the D is unclear. The input for sequencing was CD4+ or CD8+ T cells sorted from blood, taken in a trial of the OX40 agonist ivuxolimab. CDR3 nucleotide sequence: TGTGCCAGCAGTGACATTAGGGAAGATCAGCCCCAGCATTTT. Amino acid sequence: CASSDIREDQPQHF.